The 5 T cell receptor beta chains presented below share a single source sample, sequenced in a study of T cell responses to AZD1222 COVID-19 vaccine. Data came from immunoSEQ multiplex PCR; TCRdb stores just in-frame clones and leaves some out. The table shows 90,000 to 120,000 clones, with approximately 92% occurring only once. Sequenced material: peripheral blood, taken 28 days after the second AZD1222 dose. The origin of the receptors is an adult who received the AZD1222 COVID-19 vaccine.

The chain is built from TRBV4-1 and TRBJ1-4, with D perhaps matching TRBD1 (5 bases). The germline V and J ends were trimmed by 4 bases and 5 bases, with 20 bases remaining between them. This CDR3 contains 17 residues. Germline V gene data show CDR1 as MGHRA and CDR2 as YSYEKL. The chain's CDR3 is CASSLPKGRGVNEKLFF. The CDR3 nucleotides read TGCGCCAGCAGCCTCCCAAAAGGACGAGGGGTCAATGAAAAACTGTTTTTT.

The chain employs TRBV11-3 and TRBJ2-1; no firm D call. Germline CDR1 and CDR2: SGHNT and YENEEA. This CDR3 contains 14 residues. With 1 base removed from V and 7 bases from J, the gap between germline ends came to 11 bases. The CDR3 DNA follows: TGTGCCAGCAGCTTAGGTCCGACTTTAAATGAGCAGTTCTTC. Protein product: CASSLGPTLNEQFF.

The CDR3 loop is CASSLAVGTVYEQYF. As DNA, the CDR3 is TGTGCCAGCAGCTTAGCCGTGGGGACAGTCTACGAGCAGTACTTC. This chain joins TRBV7-9 and TRBJ2-7, with 7 positions matching TRBD1. The CDR3 length is 15 residues. V trimming: 0 bases; J trimming: 3 bases; junction bases outside the gene matches: 5. Germline V gene sequence: CDR1 SEHNR, CDR2 FQNEAQ (reference sequence).

The rearrangement joins TRBV7-9 to TRBJ1-2; tentatively, D is TRBD1 (5 bases). Germline-derived CDR1 and CDR2 are SEHNR and FQNEAQ (reference sequence). Trimming stripped 4 bases from V and 5 bases from J, with 14 bases between. This CDR3 is built from 14 residues. The CDR3 reads CASSYTISGYGYTF. The CDR3 DNA reads as TGTGCCAGCAGCTATACGATTTCAGGGTATGGCTACACCTTC.

The chain is built from TRBV7-6 and TRBJ2-5, with 8 positions matching TRBD2. This CDR3 is built from 15 residues. Germline values: CDR1 SGHVS, CDR2 FNYEAQ. V shed 2 bases, J shed 0 bases, and the junction held 2 bases outside the gene matches. The CDR3 loop reads CASSLTSGNQETQYF. The DNA for the CDR3 is TGTGCCAGCAGCTTAACTAGCGGAAACCAAGAGACCCAGTACTTC.